These 6 T cell receptor beta chains originate from one sample sequenced in a study of T cells in Graves' hyperthyroidism and ophthalmopathy. RNA transcripts were the template for amplifying TCR beta CDR3 regions. TCR CDR3 regions were first amplified by RT-PCR with HTBI primers. TCRdb itself ran the multiplex PCR reads through MiXCR, one entry per CDR3 protein. The data contain under 800,000 distinct CDR3 sequences, about 15% of them singletons. Sequencing input: blood. The receptor set was obtained from a woman under 30 with Graves' hyperthyroidism.

This clonotype was recorded at least ten times. The chain carries TRBV20-1 and TRBJ2-5; D ambiguous. Germline assignment: CDR1 DFQATT and CDR2 SNEGSKA (reference sequence). The CDR3 is 11 residues long. The V and J ends lost 5 bases and 4 bases respectively, with 8 bases between them. CDR3 sequence: CSALIRETQYF. CDR3 nucleotides: TGCAGTGCTTTAATCCGAGAGACCCAGTACTTC.

Note on this clonotype: A single base separates this from a much larger clone, so it may be a read error. The chain is built from TRBV7-2 and TRBJ2-1; 11 positions match TRBD2. Germline lookup yields CDR1 SGHTA and CDR2 FQGNSA. V shed 4 bases and J 13 bases; nucleotides not matched to a gene: 21. This CDR3 is 18 amino acids long. Here the CDR3 reads CASSYRGRLAGRQETQFF. The CDR3 DNA is TGTGCCAGCAGCTATAGGGGACGACTAGCGGGACGTCAAGAGACCCAGTTCTTC.

This clonotype was observed many times. The CDR3 DNA reads TGTGCCAGCAGTCCAAGCGGGAATATCGGCACAGATACGCAGTATTTT. It encodes CASSPSGNIGTDTQYF. The chain has TRBV2 and TRBJ2-3; 7 bases agree with TRBD2. This CDR3 has 16 amino acids. V dropped 5 bases and J dropped 1; count of bases not matched to a gene: 9. In germline, CDR1 is SNHLY, CDR2 FYNNEI.

This clonotype was seen repeatedly, ten times or more. The chain links TRBV6-1 to TRBJ2-1; 9 positions match TRBD2. V gave up 6 bases and J gave up 3 bases; unmatched junction bases: 15. Looked up from germline, CDR1 is MNHNS and CDR2 is SASEGT. The CDR3 sequence is 18 residues long. In nucleotides, the CDR3 is TGTGCCAGCAGAACCCTCCTAGCGGGGCATATGAACTACAATGAGCAGTTCTTC. It specifies CASRTLLAGHMNYNEQFF.

This clonotype was found a few times. The chain uses TRBV2 and TRBJ1-1, with a tentative D call TRBD1 (5 bases). The germline gives CDR1 SNHLY, CDR2 FYNNEI. The CDR3 is made up of 13 amino acids. V was shortened by 8 bases and J by 9 bases, with 19 bases between the two germline ends. The CDR3 reads CASANLGGAKAFF. CDR3 DNA: TGTGCCAGCGCAAACCTGGGGGGTGCGAAAGCTTTCTTT.

The gene calls are TRBV6-1 and TRBJ1-4; D not certain. The germline CDR1 and CDR2 sequences are MNHNS and SASEGT. CDR3 length: 14 amino acids. V dropped 5 bases and J dropped 7 bases, with 14 bases sitting between them. CDR3 coding DNA: TGTGCCAGCAGTACTCACACCTCGGGTGAAAAACTGTTTTTT. Translating gives CASSTHTSGEKLFF.